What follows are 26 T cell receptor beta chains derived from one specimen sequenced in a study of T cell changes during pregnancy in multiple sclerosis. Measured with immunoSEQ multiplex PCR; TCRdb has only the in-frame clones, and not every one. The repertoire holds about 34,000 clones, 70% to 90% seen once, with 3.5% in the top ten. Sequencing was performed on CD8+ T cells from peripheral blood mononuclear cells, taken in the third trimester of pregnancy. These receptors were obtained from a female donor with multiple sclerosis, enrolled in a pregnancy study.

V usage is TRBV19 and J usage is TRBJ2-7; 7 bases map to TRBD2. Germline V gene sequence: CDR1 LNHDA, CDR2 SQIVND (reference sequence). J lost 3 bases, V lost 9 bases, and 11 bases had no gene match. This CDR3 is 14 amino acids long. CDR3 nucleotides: TGTGCCAGCCGCGCCGCGGCGGGGGACTACGAGCAGTACTTC. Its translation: CASRAAAGDYEQYF.

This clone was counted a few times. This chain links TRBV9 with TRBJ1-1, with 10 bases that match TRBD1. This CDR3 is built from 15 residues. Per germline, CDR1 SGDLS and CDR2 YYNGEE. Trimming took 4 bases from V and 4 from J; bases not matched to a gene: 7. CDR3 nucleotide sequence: TGTGCCAGCAGCCCCCGGACAGGGGGAATCACTGAAGCTTTCTTT. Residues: CASSPRTGGITEAFF.

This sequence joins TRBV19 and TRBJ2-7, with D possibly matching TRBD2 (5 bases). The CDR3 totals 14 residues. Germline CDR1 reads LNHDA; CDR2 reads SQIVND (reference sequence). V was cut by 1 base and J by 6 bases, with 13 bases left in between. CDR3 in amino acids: CASSIVTEGGEQYF. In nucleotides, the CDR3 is TGTGCCAGTAGTATAGTAACCGAGGGTGGCGAGCAGTACTTC.

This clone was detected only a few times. CDR3 DNA: TGTGCCAGCAGCTGGGACAGTGAAGCTTTCTTT. This encodes CASSWDSEAFF. This sequence joins TRBV5-6 and TRBJ1-1; 7 positions agree with TRBD1. Germline CDR1 is SGHDT and CDR2 is YYEEEE. The trim removed 3 bases at V and 7 bases at J, leaving 0 bases unmatched. The CDR3 runs to 11 residues.

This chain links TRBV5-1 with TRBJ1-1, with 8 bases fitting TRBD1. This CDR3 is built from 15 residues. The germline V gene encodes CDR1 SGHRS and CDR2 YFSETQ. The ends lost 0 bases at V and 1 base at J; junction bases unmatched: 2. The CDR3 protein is CASSLDGQGNTEAFF. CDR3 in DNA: TGCGCCAGCAGCTTGGATGGACAGGGGAACACTGAAGCTTTCTTT.

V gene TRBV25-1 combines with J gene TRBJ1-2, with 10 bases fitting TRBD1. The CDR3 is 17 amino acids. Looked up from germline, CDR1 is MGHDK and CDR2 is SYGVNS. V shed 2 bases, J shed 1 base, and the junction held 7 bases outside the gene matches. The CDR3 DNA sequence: TGTGCCAGCAGTGAAGGGGACAGGGGAGGACGTAACTATGGCTACACCTTC. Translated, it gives CASSEGDRGGRNYGYTF.

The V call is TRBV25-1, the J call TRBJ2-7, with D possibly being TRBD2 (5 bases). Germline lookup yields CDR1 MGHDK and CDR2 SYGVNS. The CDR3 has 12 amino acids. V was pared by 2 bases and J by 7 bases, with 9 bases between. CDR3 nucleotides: TGTGCCAGCAGTGAAGGGAGCCCGGAGCAGTACTTC. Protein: CASSEGSPEQYF.

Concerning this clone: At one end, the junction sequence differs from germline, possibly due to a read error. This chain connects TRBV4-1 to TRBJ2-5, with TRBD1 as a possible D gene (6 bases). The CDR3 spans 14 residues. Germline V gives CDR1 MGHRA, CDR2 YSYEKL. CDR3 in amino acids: CASSQAWGPETQYF. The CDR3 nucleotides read TGCGCCAGCAGTCAAGCGTGGGGGCCAGAGACCCAGTACTTC.

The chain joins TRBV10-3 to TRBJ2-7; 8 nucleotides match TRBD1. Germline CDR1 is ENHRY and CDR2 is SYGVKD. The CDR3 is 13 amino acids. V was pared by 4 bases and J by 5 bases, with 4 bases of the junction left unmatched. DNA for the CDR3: TGTGCCATCAGTGGGACAGGGTTTAACGAGCAGTACTTC. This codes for CAISGTGFNEQYF.

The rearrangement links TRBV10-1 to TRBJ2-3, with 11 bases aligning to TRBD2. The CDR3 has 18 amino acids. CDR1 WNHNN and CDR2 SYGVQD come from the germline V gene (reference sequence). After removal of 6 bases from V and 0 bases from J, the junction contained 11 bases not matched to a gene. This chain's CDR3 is CASSATSGVPFSTDTQYF. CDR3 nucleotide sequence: TGCGCCAGCAGCGCGACTAGCGGGGTACCTTTTAGCACAGATACGCAGTATTTT.

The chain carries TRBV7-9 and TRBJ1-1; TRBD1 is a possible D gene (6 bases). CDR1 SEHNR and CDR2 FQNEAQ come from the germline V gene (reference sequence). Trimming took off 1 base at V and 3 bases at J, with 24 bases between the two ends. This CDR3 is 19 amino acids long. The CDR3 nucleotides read TGTGCCAGCAGCTTAGATCGGGGACATCAGGGCGAGGTCGACACTGAAGCTTTCTTT. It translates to CASSLDRGHQGEVDTEAFF.

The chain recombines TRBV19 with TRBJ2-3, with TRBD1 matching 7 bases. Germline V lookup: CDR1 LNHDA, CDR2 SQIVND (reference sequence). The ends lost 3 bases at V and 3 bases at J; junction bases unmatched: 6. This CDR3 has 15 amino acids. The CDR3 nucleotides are TGTGCCAGTAGTATTGGGGACAGCTATACAGATACGCAGTATTTT. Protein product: CASSIGDSYTDTQYF.

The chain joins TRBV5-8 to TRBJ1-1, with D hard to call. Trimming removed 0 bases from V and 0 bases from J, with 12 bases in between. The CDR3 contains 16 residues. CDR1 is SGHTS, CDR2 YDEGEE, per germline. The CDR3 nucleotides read TGTGCCAGCAGCTTGGGTCTCCAGGTAATGAACACTGAAGCTTTCTTT. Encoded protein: CASSLGLQVMNTEAFF. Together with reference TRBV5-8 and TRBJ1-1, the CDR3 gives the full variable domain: EAGVTQSPTHLIKTRGQQATLRCSPISGHTSVYWYQQALGLGLQFLLWYDEGEERNRGNFPPRFSGRQFPNYSSELNVNALELEDSALYLCASSLGLQVMNTEAFFGQGTRLTVV.

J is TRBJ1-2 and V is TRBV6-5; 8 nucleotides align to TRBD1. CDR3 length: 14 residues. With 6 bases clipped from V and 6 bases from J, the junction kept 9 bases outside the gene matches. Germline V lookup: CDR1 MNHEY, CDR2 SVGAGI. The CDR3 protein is CASSSDRVTDGYTF. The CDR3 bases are TGTGCCAGCAGCTCGGACAGGGTGACGGATGGCTACACCTTC.

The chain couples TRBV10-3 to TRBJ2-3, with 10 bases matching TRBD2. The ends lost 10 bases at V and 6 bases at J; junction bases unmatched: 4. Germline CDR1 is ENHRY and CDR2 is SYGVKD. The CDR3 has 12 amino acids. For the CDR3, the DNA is TGTGCCACCCTAGCGGGGGATGATACGCAGTATTTT. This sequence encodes CATLAGDDTQYF.

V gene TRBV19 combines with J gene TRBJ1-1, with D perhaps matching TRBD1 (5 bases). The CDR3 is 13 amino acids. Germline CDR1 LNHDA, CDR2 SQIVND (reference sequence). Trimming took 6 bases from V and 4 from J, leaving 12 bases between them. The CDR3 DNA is TGTGCCAGTAGGGGGAGGGGAGGCACTGAAGCTTTCTTT. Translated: CASRGRGGTEAFF.

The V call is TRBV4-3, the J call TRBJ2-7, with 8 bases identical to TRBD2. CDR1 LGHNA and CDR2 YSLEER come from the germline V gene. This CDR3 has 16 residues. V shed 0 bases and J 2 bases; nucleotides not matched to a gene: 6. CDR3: CASSQDWVSGAYEQYF. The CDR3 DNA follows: TGCGCCAGCAGCCAAGATTGGGTTAGCGGGGCCTACGAGCAGTACTTC.

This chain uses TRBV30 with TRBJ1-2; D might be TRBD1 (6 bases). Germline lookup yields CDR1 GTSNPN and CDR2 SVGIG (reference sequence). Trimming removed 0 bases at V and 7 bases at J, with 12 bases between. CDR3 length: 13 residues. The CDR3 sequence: CAWSVQGGLGYTF. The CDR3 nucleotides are TGTGCCTGGAGTGTACAAGGGGGTCTTGGCTACACCTTC.

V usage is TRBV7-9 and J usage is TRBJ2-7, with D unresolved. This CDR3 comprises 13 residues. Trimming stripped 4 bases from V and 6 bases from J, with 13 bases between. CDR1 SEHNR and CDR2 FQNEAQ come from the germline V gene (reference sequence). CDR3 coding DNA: TGTGCCAGCAGCTCCCCCGGTCTGGTCGAGCAGTACTTC. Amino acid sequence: CASSSPGLVEQYF. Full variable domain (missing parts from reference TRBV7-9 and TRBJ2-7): DTGVSQNPRHKITKRGQNVTFRCDPISEHNRLYWYRQTLGQGPEFLTYFQNEAQLEKSRLLSDRFSAERPKGSFSTLEIQRTEQGDSAMYLCASSSPGLVEQYFGPGTRLTVT.

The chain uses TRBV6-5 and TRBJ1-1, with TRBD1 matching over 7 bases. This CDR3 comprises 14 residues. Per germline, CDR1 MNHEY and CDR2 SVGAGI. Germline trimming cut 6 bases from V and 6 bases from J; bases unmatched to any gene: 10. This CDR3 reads CASSRGQLMAEAFF. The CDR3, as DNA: TGTGCCAGCAGCCGGGGACAGCTCATGGCTGAAGCTTTCTTT.

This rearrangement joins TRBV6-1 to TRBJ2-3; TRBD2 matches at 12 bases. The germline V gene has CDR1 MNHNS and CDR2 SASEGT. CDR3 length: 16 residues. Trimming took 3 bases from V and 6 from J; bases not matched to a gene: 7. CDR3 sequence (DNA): TGTGCCAGCAGTGAGGCTAGCGGGGGGGCCGCTGATACGCAGTATTTT. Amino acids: CASSEASGGAADTQYF.

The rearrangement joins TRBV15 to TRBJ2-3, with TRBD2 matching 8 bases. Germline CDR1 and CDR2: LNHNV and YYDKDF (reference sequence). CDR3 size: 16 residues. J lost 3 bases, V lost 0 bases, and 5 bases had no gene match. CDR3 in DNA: TGTGCCACCAGCAGAGATAGGAGCGGGGGTACAGATACGCAGTATTTT. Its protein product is CATSRDRSGGTDTQYF.

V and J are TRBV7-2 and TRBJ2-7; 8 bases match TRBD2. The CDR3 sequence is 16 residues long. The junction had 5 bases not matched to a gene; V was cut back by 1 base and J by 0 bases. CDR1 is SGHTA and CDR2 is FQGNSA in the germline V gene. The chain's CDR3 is CASSLELAVYSYEQYF. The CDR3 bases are TGTGCCAGCAGCTTAGAACTAGCGGTGTACTCCTACGAGCAGTACTTC. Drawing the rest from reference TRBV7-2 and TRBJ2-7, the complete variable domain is GAGVSQSPSNKVTEKGKDVELRCDPISGHTALYWYRQSLGQGLEFLIYFQGNSAPDKSGLPSDRFSAERTGGSVSTLTIQRTQQEDSAVYLCASSLELAVYSYEQYFGPGTRLTVT.

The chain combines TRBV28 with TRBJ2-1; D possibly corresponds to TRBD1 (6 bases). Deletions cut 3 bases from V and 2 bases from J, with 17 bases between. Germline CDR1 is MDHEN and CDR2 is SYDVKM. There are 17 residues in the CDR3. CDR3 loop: CASSLGAGGATYNEQFF. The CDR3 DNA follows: TGTGCCAGCAGTTTGGGAGCTGGGGGCGCGACCTACAATGAGCAGTTCTTC.

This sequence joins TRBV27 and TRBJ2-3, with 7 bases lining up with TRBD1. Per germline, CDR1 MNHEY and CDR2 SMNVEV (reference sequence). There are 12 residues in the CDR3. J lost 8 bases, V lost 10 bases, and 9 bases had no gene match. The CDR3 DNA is TGTGCCACCGACCAGGGGGACGGTACGCAGTATTTT. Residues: CATDQGDGTQYF.

The CDR3 nucleotides read TGTGCCAGCAGCATAGAGCATGAGCAGTTCTTC. Its translation: CASSIEHEQFF. V and J are TRBV4-2 and TRBJ2-1, with D unclear. V lost 5 bases, J lost 8 bases, and 7 bases lay in between. The germline V gene encodes CDR1 LGHNA and CDR2 YNFKEQ. This CDR3 has 11 amino acids.